This T cell receptor (beta chain) was captured by sequencing in a study of T-cell reconstitution after alpha-beta-depleted transplantation in children. Germline CDR1 LNHDA, CDR2 SQIVND (reference sequence). CDR3 size: 13 residues. Study results and caveats: Two months or so post-transplant, alpha-beta T cells reportedly derived from several hundred expanded graft clones. Hyperexpanded clones declined; after one year, newly produced T cells mostly supplied diversity.

Preparation of the TCRbeta library used unique molecular identifiers. One entry per CDR3 protein results from TCRdb running MiXCR on the PCR reads. The table lists about 200,000 distinct CDR3 sequences, about 8.2% of them singletons. A few counts support this clonotype. What it binds is unknown. The junction differs from germline at one of its ends, possibly a read error. Here the sequenced sample was PBMCs, mostly from graft donor cells, taken 360 days after TCRalphabeta/CD19-depleted stem cell transplant. J is TRBJ2-5 and V is TRBV19, with D hard to call. This TCR was recovered from a male patient aged 2-15 years who had a stem cell transplant for acute myeloid leukemia, so the T cells may come from the graft donor. The CDR3 DNA sequence: TGTGCCAGTAGTCGCCCTCTCCAAAAGACCCAGTACTTC. Its protein is CASSRPLQKTQYF.